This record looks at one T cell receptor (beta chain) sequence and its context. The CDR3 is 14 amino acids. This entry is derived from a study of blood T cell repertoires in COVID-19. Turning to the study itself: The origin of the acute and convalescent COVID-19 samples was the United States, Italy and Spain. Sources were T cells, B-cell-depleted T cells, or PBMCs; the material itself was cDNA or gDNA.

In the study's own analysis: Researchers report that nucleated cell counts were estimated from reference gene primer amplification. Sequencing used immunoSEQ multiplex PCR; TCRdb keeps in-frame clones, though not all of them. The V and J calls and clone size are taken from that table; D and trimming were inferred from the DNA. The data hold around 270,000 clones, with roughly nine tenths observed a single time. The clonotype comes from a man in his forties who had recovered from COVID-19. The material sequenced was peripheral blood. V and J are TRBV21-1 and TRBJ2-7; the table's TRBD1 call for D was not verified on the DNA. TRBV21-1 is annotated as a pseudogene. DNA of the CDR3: TGTGCCAGCAGCACCCGGGACAGGGGGCTTGAGCAGTACTTC. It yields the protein CASSTRDRGLEQYF.